The clone carrying this TCR beta chain is labeled as medium-sized (0.01 to 0.1%). V was cut by 6 bases and J by 3 bases, with 6 bases left in between. The CDR3 totals 11 residues. Germline CDR1 LNHNV, CDR2 YYDKDF (reference sequence). TCRdb fed the 5' RACE reads into MiXCR, producing one record per CDR3 protein. The sample includes 55,000 to 75,000 distinct CDR3 sequences, nearly 30% of them seen just once. The rearrangement links TRBV15 to TRBJ2-7; the D is unclear. Source material: tumor-infiltrating naive CD4+ T cells sorted from the breast tumor. Indicated subset: naive CD4+ T cells, CD4+CD45RA+CD25-. This clonotype originated in a female donor with breast cancer. The CDR3 sequence is CATSPGYEQYF. The CDR3 nucleotides read TGTGCCACCAGTCCAGGCTACGAGCAGTACTTC.